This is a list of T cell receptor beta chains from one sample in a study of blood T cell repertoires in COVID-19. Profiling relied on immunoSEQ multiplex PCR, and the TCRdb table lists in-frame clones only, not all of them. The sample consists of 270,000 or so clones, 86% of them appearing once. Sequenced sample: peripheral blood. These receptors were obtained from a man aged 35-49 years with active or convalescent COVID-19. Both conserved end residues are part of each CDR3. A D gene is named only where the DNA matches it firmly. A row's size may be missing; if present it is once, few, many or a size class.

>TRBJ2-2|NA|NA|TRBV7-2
TGTGCCAGCAGCTGGGGGCTGGGACCGCCTCCCGGGGAGCTGTTTTTT
CASSWGLGPPPGELFF
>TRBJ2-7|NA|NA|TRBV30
TGTGCCTGGGCTACAGGGAGCTCCTACGAGCAGTACTTC
CAWATGSSYEQYF
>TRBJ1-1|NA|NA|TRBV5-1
TGCGCCAGCAGCTCATACACTGAAGCTTTCTTT
CASSSYTEAFF
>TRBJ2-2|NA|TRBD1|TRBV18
TGTGCCAGCTCACGGAAGCCGGGACAGGGAACCGGGGAGCTGTTTTTT
CASSRKPGQGTGELFF
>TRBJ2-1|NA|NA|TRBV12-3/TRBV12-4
TGTGCCAGCAGCCTCCTTATCGATGAGCAGTTCTTC
CASSLLIDEQFF
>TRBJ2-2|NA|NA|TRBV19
TGTGCCAGTGGTCCAATAGGGGCCCCGAACACCGGGGAGCTGTTTTTT
CASGPIGAPNTGELFF
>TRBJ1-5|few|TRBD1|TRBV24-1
TGTGCCACCAGAGAGGGGGCGTTTCAGCCCCAGCATTTT
CATREGAFQPQHF
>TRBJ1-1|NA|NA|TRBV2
TGTGCCAGCAGAACGGAACAGGGGAACACTGAAGCTTTCTTT
CASRTEQGNTEAFF
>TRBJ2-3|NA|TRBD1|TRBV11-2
TGTGCCAGCAGCTCGACAGGGGGCAACCTAGATACGCAGTATTTT
CASSSTGGNLDTQYF
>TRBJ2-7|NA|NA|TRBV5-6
TGTGCCAGCAGCCCGTGGGGCCCCTACGAGCAGTACTTC
CASSPWGPYEQYF
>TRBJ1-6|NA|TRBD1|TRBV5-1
TGCGCCAGCAGCTTGGGACAGGGGCCTTTATCACCCCTCCACTTT
CASSLGQGPLSPLHF
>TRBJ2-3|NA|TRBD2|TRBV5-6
TGTGCCAGCAGTTATAATCCTAGCGGGGGGGCGAATACGCAGTATTTT
CASSYNPSGGANTQYF
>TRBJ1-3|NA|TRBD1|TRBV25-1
TGTGCCAGCAGTGAAGGTGGGACAGCCGGAAACACCATATATTTT
CASSEGGTAGNTIYF
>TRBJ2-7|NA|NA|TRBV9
TGTGCCAGCAGCACTGACTTTAGGAGCTCCTACGAGCAGTACTTC
CASSTDFRSSYEQYF
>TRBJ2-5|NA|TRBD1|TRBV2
TGTGCCAGCAGTGACGGTACAGGGGGAGGGACCCAGTACTTC
CASSDGTGGGTQYF
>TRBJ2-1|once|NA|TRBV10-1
TGCGCCAGCAATGGCGGCTCCTACAATGAGCAGTTCTTC
CASNGGSYNEQFF
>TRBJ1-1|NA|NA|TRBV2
TGTGCCAGCAGGCAGGGGACGGGTGAAGCTTTCTTT
CASRQGTGEAFF
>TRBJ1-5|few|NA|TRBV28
TGTGCCAGCCGGGCGCGGGGAAGCAATCAGCCCCAGCATTTT
CASRARGSNQPQHF
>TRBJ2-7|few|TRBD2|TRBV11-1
TGTGCCAGCAGCCCGGGACTAGGTCTGGGCGAGCAGTACTTC
CASSPGLGLGEQYF
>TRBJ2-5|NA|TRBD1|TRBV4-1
TGCGCCAGCAGCGGGCGACAGGGTCAAGAGACCCAGTACTTC
CASSGRQGQETQYF
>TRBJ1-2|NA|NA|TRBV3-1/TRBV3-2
TGTGCCAGCAGTGGCTCGGGGGGCGGCTATGGCTACACCTTC
CASSGSGGGYGYTF
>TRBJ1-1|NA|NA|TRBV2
TGTGCCAGTGACAGAGGCGCTGAAGCTTTCTTT
CASDRGAEAFF
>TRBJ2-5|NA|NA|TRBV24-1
TGTGCCACCAGTGGGGCCGTCCAAGAGACCCAGTACTTC
CATSGAVQETQYF
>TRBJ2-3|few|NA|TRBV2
TGTGCCAGCAGTGGGGCTCGTGGAGGTACGCAGTATTTT
CASSGARGGTQYF
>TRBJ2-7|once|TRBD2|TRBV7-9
TGTGCCAGCAGCTTAGGTCAGGGACTAGCGGGCTCCTACGAGCAGTACTTC
CASSLGQGLAGSYEQYF
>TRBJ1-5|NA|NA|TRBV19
TGTGCCAGTAGTACGCCGGTCTCAGGCCAGCCCCAGCATTTT
CASSTPVSGQPQHF
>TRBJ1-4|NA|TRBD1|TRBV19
TGTGCCAGTAGTGCAGGACAGGGAGATGAAAAACTGTTTTTT
CASSAGQGDEKLFF
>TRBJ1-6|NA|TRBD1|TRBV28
TGTGCCAGCAGATCGACAGGGCGCCCACCCCTCCACTTT
CASRSTGRPPLHF
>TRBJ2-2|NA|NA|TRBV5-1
TGCGCCAGCAGCTTGGGGACAAATACCGGGGAGCTGTTTTTT
CASSLGTNTGELFF
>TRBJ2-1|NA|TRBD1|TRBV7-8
TGTGCCAGCAGCCCCGCCCGGACAGGGGAAAGGCGGGAGTATAGCCATGAGCAGTTCTTC
CASSPARTGERREYSHEQFF
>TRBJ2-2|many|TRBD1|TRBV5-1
TGCGCCAGCAGCCCCCGTAAAGGGGGCGCCGGAAACACCGGGGAGCTGTTTTTT
CASSPRKGGAGNTGELFF
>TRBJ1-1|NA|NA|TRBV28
TGTGCCAGCACTCTTGGGGGCGCTGAAGCTTTCTTT
CASTLGGAEAFF
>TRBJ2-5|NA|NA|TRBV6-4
TGTGCCAGCAGTGACCAATCGTCAGGCCATTCGTTGAAAACCCAGTACTTC
CASSDQSSGHSLKTQYF
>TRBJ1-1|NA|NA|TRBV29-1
TGCAGCGTGATACCGGACAATGCAAATACTGAAGCTTTCTTT
CSVIPDNANTEAFF
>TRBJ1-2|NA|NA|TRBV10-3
TGTGCCATCAGTGAGTCGAACGGGGGAGGCTACACCTTC
CAISESNGGGYTF
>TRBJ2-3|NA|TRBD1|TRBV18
TGTGCCAGCTCACCCGGGACAGGTAGCACAGATACGCAGTATTTT
CASSPGTGSTDTQYF
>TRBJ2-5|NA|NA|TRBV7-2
TGTGCCAGCAGCTTAGGTGCGGGACCACGCGTAGAGACCCAGTACTTC
CASSLGAGPRVETQYF
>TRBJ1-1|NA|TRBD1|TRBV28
TGTGCCAGCAGTCGAAGCCAGGGGGCCTCTGAAGCTTTCTTT
CASSRSQGASEAFF
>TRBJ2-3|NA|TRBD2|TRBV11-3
TGTGCCAGCAGCTTAATGTCGGGGGGTAGGGATACGCAGTATTTT
CASSLMSGGRDTQYF
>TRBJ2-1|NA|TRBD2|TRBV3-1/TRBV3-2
TGTGCCAGCAGCCAAGATTGGAGCGGGAGAAATGAGCAGTTCTTC
CASSQDWSGRNEQFF